This TCR beta chain emerged from a study of blood T cells in healthy people across ages. In germline, CDR1 is SGHDN, CDR2 FVKESK. The CDR3 is made up of 14 amino acids. V lost 7 bases to trimming and J lost 15 bases, with 25 bases between them. Primers used in a second PCR of about 7 to 12 cycles were a sample-barcoded 5' primer and a J-beta primer mix. Researchers report that a template-switch adaptor with 12 random nucleotides tagged each cDNA molecule. In TCRdb, the 5' RACE reads were re-called with MiXCR into one record per CDR3 protein. The data contain about 720,000 distinct CDR3 sequences, approximately 25% of them seen just once; the ten biggest clones take up under 4.5%. Another study also made use of these data, one on T cells of mothers and their children.

The chain joins TRBV14 to TRBJ2-1; D is unclear. The sample comprised blood. This TCR derives from a boy younger than 18 in good health. CDR3 residues: CASTPVWISKKRFF. The CDR3 region has the DNA TGTGCCAGCACCCCCGTTTGGATTAGTAAAAAGCGGTTCTTC.